The sample holds many counts of the clone carrying this T cell receptor beta chain. Antigen unknown. The authors prepared the TCRbeta library with unique molecular identifiers. TCRdb analysed the PCR reads with MiXCR anew, one entry per CDR3 protein. Here the sample spans approximately 270,000 distinct CDR3 sequences, roughly a quarter being singletons. There are 14 residues in the CDR3. The germline V and J ends were trimmed by 6 bases and 0 bases, with 12 bases remaining between them. Germline CDR1 reads MDHEN; CDR2 reads SYDVKM. The data were taken from a study of T-cell reconstitution after alpha-beta-depleted transplantation in children. Study results and limitations: High day-60 TCRbeta diversity in some patients came from surviving recipient T cells and thymic progenitors.

V usage is TRBV28 and J usage is TRBJ2-7, with D unclear. The sequence came from a female patient between 2 and 15 years old who had a stem cell transplant for congenital amegakaryocytic thrombocytopenia, so the T cells may come from the graft donor. Sequenced here: PBMCs, mostly from graft donor cells, sampled 360 days after TCRalphabeta/CD19-depleted stem cell transplant. CDR3 residues: CASRRAGRSYEQYF. The CDR3 region has the DNA TGTGCCAGCAGACGGGCCGGCCGCTCCTACGAGCAGTACTTC.